This note documents a single T cell receptor (beta chain) sequence. The CDR3 is 14 residues long. CDR1 is KGHDR, CDR2 SFDVKD, per germline. Trimming took 3 bases from V and 1 from J, leaving 8 bases between them. Method: immunoSEQ multiplex PCR; TCRdb's copy keeps in-frame clones and lacks some. Of about 140,000 clones listed, about 89% are singletons. The sample belongs to a study of control samples from healthy donors and cancer patients. The sample taken for sequencing was blood. This clonotype was sampled from a man between 18 and 35 years old in good health. The chain recombines TRBV24-1 with TRBJ1-2; no clear D gene. Here the CDR3 DNA reads TGTGCCACCAGTGATGTTCAACTTAACTATGGCTACACCTTC. Protein: CATSDVQLNYGYTF.